Each of the 5 T cell receptor beta chains below was sequenced from the same sample in a study of OX40 agonist ivuxolimab in advanced cancers. Some clones are missing from TCRdb's copy, which holds only in-frame ones; the method was immunoSEQ multiplex PCR. Among over 25,000 clones listed, less than 80% were seen once. The specimen was CD4+ or CD8+ T cells sorted from blood, collected in a trial of the OX40 agonist ivuxolimab. These receptors originate from an adult with an advanced solid tumor such as melanoma, head and neck, liver or kidney cancer.

Only a few counts were recorded for this clone. J is TRBJ1-1 and V is TRBV5-4, with a possible D match to TRBD1 (5 bases). With 4 bases removed from V and 3 bases from J, the gap between germline ends came to 10 bases. In germline, CDR1 is SGHNT, CDR2 YYREEE (reference sequence). This CDR3 is 13 amino acids long. The CDR3 nucleotides are TGTGCCAGCAGCCCTCAGGGTTACACTGAAGCTTTCTTT. Translating gives CASSPQGYTEAFF.

This clone has a single count. This chain connects TRBV5-1 to TRBJ1-5, with 9 nucleotides matching TRBD1. Trimming cost V 6 bases and J 6 bases; bases outside gene matches: 16. There are 17 residues in the CDR3. CDR1 SGHRS and CDR2 YFSETQ come from the germline V gene. The CDR3 loop reads CASIFIRDRVFSQPQHF. The CDR3 DNA follows: TGCGCCAGCATATTTATCCGGGACAGGGTGTTTAGTCAGCCCCAGCATTTT.

This chain uses TRBV13 with TRBJ2-1, with TRBD2 identical over 10 bases. The CDR3 totals 15 residues. Germline CDR1 PRHDT, CDR2 FYEKMQ (reference sequence). V trimming: 5 bases; J trimming: 3 bases; junction bases outside the gene matches: 4. The CDR3 region has the DNA TGTGCCAGCAGCCCCTTAGCGGGGGGCTACAATGAGCAGTTCTTC. Amino acids: CASSPLAGGYNEQFF.

The rearrangement uses TRBV4-2 and TRBJ2-4; D unclear. Between the trimmed V and J ends, which lost 0 bases and 0 bases, there was a span of 24 bases. The length of the CDR3 is 21 residues. Germline V gene sequence: CDR1 LGHNA, CDR2 YNFKEQ. This CDR3 reads CASSQDPPEDVWFLAKNIQYF. The CDR3 DNA is TGTGCCAGCAGCCAAGATCCCCCAGAGGATGTCTGGTTTTTAGCCAAAAACATTCAGTACTTC.

The chain carries TRBV10-3 and TRBJ1-2; D is ambiguous. Trimming took 2 bases from V and 4 from J, leaving 11 bases between them. This CDR3 has 14 amino acids. Germline CDR1 ENHRY, CDR2 SYGVKD. The CDR3 protein is CAISEGWGAYGYTF. In nucleotides, the CDR3 is TGTGCCATCAGTGAGGGGTGGGGTGCCTATGGCTACACCTTC.